Below, 10 T cell receptor beta chains from the same sample are listed, as sequenced in a study of CD8 T cells in ankylosing spondylitis. MiXCR was run by TCRdb on the 5' RACE reads, yielding one entry per CDR3 protein. The sample lists 150,000 to 200,000 distinct CDR3 sequences, roughly 30% occurring once. The sequencing sample was made of synovial fluid, either unsorted or a sorted T cell fraction (not recorded which). Receptors were obtained from a male donor with ankylosing spondylitis.

V usage is TRBV18 and J usage is TRBJ2-3, with D uncertain. With 0 bases removed from V and 8 bases from J, the gap between germline ends came to 12 bases. The CDR3 loop spans 14 amino acids. Per germline, CDR1 KGHSH and CDR2 LQKENI. The CDR3 protein is CASSPPLLSGTQYF. CDR3 bases: TGTGCCAGCTCACCACCCCTCCTTAGTGGTACGCAGTATTTT. Together with reference TRBV18 and TRBJ2-3, the CDR3 gives the full variable domain: NAGVMQNPRHLVRRRGQEARLRCSPMKGHSHVYWYRQLPEEGLKFMVYLQKENIIDESGMPKERFSAEFPKEGPSILRIQQVVRGDSAAYFCASSPPLLSGTQYFGPGTRLTVL.

The rearrangement uses TRBV5-1 and TRBJ2-4, with 9 bases lining up with TRBD1. Germline assignment: CDR1 SGHRS and CDR2 YFSETQ. V shed 4 bases and J 5 bases; nucleotides not matched to a gene: 4. The CDR3 runs to 14 residues. CDR3 sequence: CASSPRTGENIQYF. CDR3 bases: TGCGCCAGCAGCCCTAGGACAGGGGAAAACATTCAGTACTTC. The whole variable domain, filled in from reference TRBV5-1 and TRBJ2-4, reads KAGVTQTPRYLIKTRGQQVTLSCSPISGHRSVSWYQQTPGQGLQFLFEYFSETQRNKGNFPGRFSGRQFSNSRSEMNVSTLELGDSALYLCASSPRTGENIQYFGAGTRLSVL.

The V gene is TRBV20-1, the J gene TRBJ1-2; D unclear. Trimming stripped 4 bases from V and 6 bases from J, with 18 bases between. Germline assignment: CDR1 DFQATT and CDR2 SNEGSKA (reference sequence). The CDR3 length is 14 residues. The CDR3 region has the DNA TGCAGTGCTATGGCTGGGCACCGGAGGGATGGCTACACCTTC. This sequence encodes CSAMAGHRRDGYTF.

The rearrangement links TRBV7-7 to TRBJ2-5; no clear D. The CDR3 sequence is 13 residues long. Germline V lookup: CDR1 SSHAT, CDR2 FNYEAQ (reference sequence). V was trimmed by 3 bases and J by 4 bases, leaving 9 bases between them. The CDR3 loop reads CASSFLKGETQYF. The CDR3, as DNA: TGTGCCAGCAGCTTCCTAAAGGGAGAGACCCAGTACTTC. The variable domain in full, with the rest retrieved from reference TRBV7-7 and TRBJ2-5, is GAGVSQSPRYKVTKRGQDVTLRCDPISSHATLYWYQQALGQGPEFLTYFNYEAQPDKSGLPSDRFSAERPEGSISTLTIQRTEQRDSAMYRCASSFLKGETQYFGPGTRLLVL.

There are a few counts of this clonotype. This chain uses TRBV11-2 with TRBJ2-5, with D possibly being TRBD2 (5 bases). CDR1 is SGHAT, CDR2 FQNNGV, per germline. The ends were cut back, 2 bases at V and 4 bases at J, with 14 bases in the middle. The CDR3 has 15 amino acids. The CDR3 DNA reads as TGTGCCAGCAGCTTATCCCCGGGGAGAGGAGAGACCCAGTACTTC. It translates to CASSLSPGRGETQYF.

This clonotype was detected only a few times. V and J are TRBV6-5 and TRBJ2-1; 7 bases agree with TRBD2. Germline V gene sequence: CDR1 MNHEY, CDR2 SVGAGI. The CDR3 consists of 15 residues. Trimming removed 3 bases from V and 7 bases from J; junction bases left unmatched: 9. In DNA form, the CDR3 reads TGTGCCAGCAGTTATGGGCTAAGCGGGACGAATGAGCAGTTCTTC. Translation: CASSYGLSGTNEQFF.

The chain carries TRBV16 and TRBJ1-1; 8 positions agree with TRBD1. V trimming: 4 bases; J trimming: 7 bases; junction bases outside the gene matches: 5. This CDR3 region has 13 residues. Per germline, CDR1 KGHSY and CDR2 FQNENV. CDR3 protein: CASSRFGQGEAFF. CDR3 DNA sequence: TGTGCCAGCAGCCGCTTCGGACAGGGTGAAGCTTTCTTT.

The CDR3, as DNA: TGTGCCATCAGTGAGCTCGGGGGGAGCTCCTACAATGAGCAGTTCTTC. Protein product: CAISELGGSSYNEQFF. V is TRBV10-3 and J is TRBJ2-1; 7 bases match TRBD2. V was clipped by 2 bases and J by 0 bases; unmatched bases: 4. Germline loops: CDR1 ENHRY, CDR2 SYGVKD. The CDR3 has 16 amino acids.

The gene calls are TRBV20-1 and TRBJ2-1; 11 nucleotides align to TRBD2. This CDR3 region has 19 residues. The germline CDR1 and CDR2 sequences are DFQATT and SNEGSKA (reference sequence). V was clipped by 0 bases and J by 10 bases; unmatched bases: 20. CDR3 bases: TGCAGTGCTAGAGATAGCGGGGCAGACCTAGCGGGGGGATCTCGAGAGCAGTTCTTC. Protein product: CSARDSGADLAGGSREQFF.

This clonotype occurred many times. This chain connects TRBV5-1 to TRBJ2-2; the match to TRBD2 covers 8 bases. The CDR3 covers 16 residues. V shed 1 base, J shed 0 bases, and the junction held 2 bases outside the gene matches. Germline V gene data show CDR1 as SGHRS and CDR2 as YFSETQ. As DNA, the CDR3 is TGCGCCAGCAGCTTGATGACTAGCGCGAACACCGGGGAGCTGTTTTTT. As protein: CASSLMTSANTGELFF.